Below are 22 T cell receptor beta chains sequenced from a single sample in a study of OX40 agonist ivuxolimab in advanced cancers. The table came from immunoSEQ multiplex PCR; TCRdb's copy has only in-frame clones and leaves some out. The sample contains some 30,000 clones, 84% of which appear only once. This sample comprised CD4+ or CD8+ T cells sorted from blood, obtained in a trial of the OX40 agonist ivuxolimab. The origin of the receptors is an adult with an advanced solid tumor such as melanoma, head and neck, liver or kidney cancer.

The chain couples TRBV28 to TRBJ2-1; D call uncertain. V lost 5 bases, J lost 2 bases, and 16 bases lay in between. CDR3 size: 16 residues. Germline V gene data show CDR1 as MDHEN and CDR2 as SYDVKM. Here the CDR3 DNA reads TGTGCCAGCAGTCCCCTTACTTTGGATGCCTACAATGAGCAGTTCTTC. It yields the protein CASSPLTLDAYNEQFF. Drawing the rest from reference TRBV28 and TRBJ2-1, the complete variable domain is DVKVTQSSRYLVKRTGEKVFLECVQDMDHENMFWYRQDPGLGLRLIYFSYDVKMKEKGDIPEGYSVSREKKERFSLILESASTNQTSMYLCASSPLTLDAYNEQFFGPGTRLTVL.

Only one count was recorded for this clone. This chain uses TRBV2 with TRBJ1-3; no clear D. The V end lost 3 bases, the J end lost 0 bases, and 3 bases lay between the germline ends. The germline gives CDR1 SNHLY, CDR2 FYNNEI. This CDR3 comprises 13 residues. The CDR3 loop reads CASSEYSGNTIYF. As DNA, the CDR3 is TGTGCCAGCAGTGAGTACTCTGGAAACACCATATATTTT.

CDR3 sequence (DNA): TGTGCCAGCAATGGCAGGGTAACCTACGAGCAGTACTTC. Protein product: CASNGRVTYEQYF. This chain joins TRBV6-1 and TRBJ2-7, with D maybe TRBD1 (5 bases). V was clipped by 7 bases and J by 2 bases, with 12 bases between them. The CDR3 has 13 amino acids. Germline V gene data show CDR1 as MNHNS and CDR2 as SASEGT.

The chain combines TRBV4-1 with TRBJ1-1, with D perhaps TRBD1 (5 bases). Between the trimmed V and J ends, which lost 4 bases and 1 base, there was a span of 7 bases. Looked up from germline, CDR1 is MGHRA and CDR2 is YSYEKL. This CDR3 comprises 13 residues. CDR3 sequence: CASSPTGNTEAFF. In DNA form, the CDR3 reads TGCGCCAGCAGCCCAACAGGGAACACTGAAGCTTTCTTT.

V is TRBV11-2 and J is TRBJ2-7; 10 nucleotides agree with TRBD1. CDR3 length: 16 residues. Per the germline V gene, CDR1 is SGHAT and CDR2 is FQNNGV. V lost 5 bases to trimming and J lost 2 bases; unmatched junction nucleotides: 9. The CDR3 coding sequence is TGTGCCAGCAGCCTAGGGGTTGGACAGGGGGCCTACGAGCAGTACTTC. It yields the protein CASSLGVGQGAYEQYF.

Relative to its sample, this clone is medium-sized (0.01 to 0.1%). V is TRBV12-1 and J is TRBJ2-2; the table's TRBD2 call for D was not verified on the DNA. TRBV12-1 is termed a pseudogene. CDR3 length: 19 residues. This CDR3 is CATPTGTSGGPRNTGELFF. In DNA form, the CDR3 reads TGTGCCACCCCTACCGGGACTAGCGGGGGCCCAAGGAACACCGGGGAGCTGTTTTTT.

The V call is TRBV18, the J call TRBJ1-6, with D perhaps matching TRBD1 (6 bases). This CDR3 is built from 18 residues. The V gene's germline CDR1 is KGHSH and CDR2 LQKENI. The ends were cut back, 2 bases at V and 0 bases at J, with 14 bases in the middle. The CDR3 DNA reads TGTGCCAGCTCACCAACAGGGCTCCGAAGCTCCTATAATTCACCCCTCCACTTT. Translated, it gives CASSPTGLRSSYNSPLHF. Combining the CDR3 with reference TRBV18 and TRBJ1-6 gives the whole variable domain NAGVMQNPRHLVRRRGQEARLRCSPMKGHSHVYWYRQLPEEGLKFMVYLQKENIIDESGMPKERFSAEFPKEGPSILRIQQVVRGDSAAYFCASSPTGLRSSYNSPLHFGNGTRLTVT.

The chain combines TRBV19 with TRBJ2-3, with D tentatively TRBD1 or TRBD2 (5 bases each). The CDR3 length is 15 residues. Germline CDR1 reads LNHDA; CDR2 reads SQIVND (reference sequence). Deletions cut 1 base from V and 2 bases from J, with 10 bases between. This CDR3 is CASSIGGYDTDTQYF. The CDR3 nucleotides read TGTGCCAGTAGTATAGGGGGGTATGACACAGATACGCAGTATTTT.

Turning to this clone: One end of the junction is discordant with germline, which a read error may explain. This rearrangement joins TRBV13 to TRBJ1-1; TRBD1 is a possible D gene (5 bases). CDR3 size: 17 residues. Germline V gene data show CDR1 as PRHDT and CDR2 as FYEKMQ (reference sequence). CDR3 amino acids: CANSLGWAGGRDTEAFF. DNA for the CDR3: TGTGCCAACAGCTTAGGGTGGGCAGGAGGCAGGGACACTGAAGCTTTCTTT.

The CDR3 nucleotides read TGTGCCAGCAGCTTAGAGGGATCGATGTATCAGCCCCAGCATTTT. Translation gives CASSLEGSMYQPQHF. The rearrangement uses TRBV5-8 and TRBJ1-5; D is unresolved. This CDR3 contains 15 residues. Trimming removed 2 bases from V and 5 bases from J, with 14 bases in between. Per the germline V gene, CDR1 is SGHTS and CDR2 is YDEGEE.

This chain uses TRBV9 with TRBJ2-7; TRBD1 matches 7 bases. CDR1 is SGDLS and CDR2 is YYNGEE in the germline V gene. This CDR3 is built from 14 residues. J gave up 3 bases and V 3 bases, and 6 bases lay outside the gene matches. CDR3 loop: CASSAGTVDYEQYF. CDR3 sequence (DNA): TGTGCCAGCAGCGCCGGGACAGTGGACTACGAGCAGTACTTC.

In nucleotides, the CDR3 is TGTGCCAGCAGCCTTTTCCTTCAGGCAGGAAACAATCAGCCCCAGCATTTT. It is translated as CASSLFLQAGNNQPQHF. The chain links TRBV28 to TRBJ1-5; the D is unclear. Germline CDR1 is MDHEN and CDR2 is SYDVKM. Trimming removed 6 bases at V and 3 bases at J, with 21 bases between. The CDR3 loop spans 17 amino acids.

Only one count was recorded for this clone. This chain connects TRBV4-3 to TRBJ2-7, with D tentatively TRBD1 or TRBD2 (6 bases each). The CDR3 has 15 residues. The germline V gene has CDR1 LGHNA and CDR2 YSLEER. Trimming removed 1 base at V and 5 bases at J, with 15 bases between. This chain's CDR3 is CASSQGGGGVHEQYF. For the CDR3, the DNA is TGCGCCAGCAGCCAAGGCGGAGGGGGAGTCCACGAGCAGTACTTC.

The chain couples TRBV18 to TRBJ2-2; D not certain. Deletions cut 3 bases from V and 3 bases from J, with 5 bases between. CDR1 and CDR2 (germline): KGHSH, LQKENI. The CDR3 sequence is 13 residues long. The CDR3: CASSPSYTGELFF. The CDR3 coding sequence is TGTGCCAGCTCACCTTCTTACACCGGGGAGCTGTTTTTT.

This chain uses TRBV21-1 with TRBJ1-5; the DNA was not used to check the table's D call, TRBD1. TRBV21-1 corresponds to a pseudogene. CDR3 length equals 16 residues. CDR3 in amino acids: CASSTLQGRRNQPQHF. CDR3 DNA sequence: TGTGCCAGCAGCACCTTACAGGGGAGGCGCAATCAGCCCCAGCATTTT.

This chain connects TRBV4-1 to TRBJ2-1; TRBD1 is a possible D gene (6 bases). Trimming removed 1 base at V and 6 bases at J, with 16 bases between. The CDR3 runs 16 residues. Germline CDR1 MGHRA, CDR2 YSYEKL. The CDR3 loop reads CASSQGGPQLFNEQFF. CDR3 nucleotide sequence: TGCGCCAGCAGCCAAGGGGGGCCTCAGTTGTTCAATGAGCAGTTCTTC.

The rearrangement uses TRBV5-1 and TRBJ2-3; maybe TRBD2 (5 bases). The CDR3 extends over 13 amino acids. CDR1 is SGHRS, CDR2 YFSETQ, per germline. With 3 bases removed from V and 2 bases from J, the gap between germline ends came to 7 bases. The CDR3 nucleotides read TGCGCCAGCAGCTGGACTTCCACAGATACGCAGTATTTT. Protein sequence: CASSWTSTDTQYF.

The J gene is TRBJ2-1, the V gene TRBV5-1; D unclear. The CDR3 spans 15 residues. The germline V and J ends were trimmed by 2 bases and 2 bases, with 11 bases remaining between them. Germline CDR1 and CDR2: SGHRS and YFSETQ. CDR3 region: CASSLFTEAYNEQFF. DNA for the CDR3: TGCGCCAGCAGCTTATTTACAGAGGCCTACAATGAGCAGTTCTTC.

The chain joins TRBV14 to TRBJ2-2, with 8 bases fitting TRBD1. The J segment lost 3 bases and the V segment lost 6 bases, leaving 6 bases of the junction unmatched. The CDR3 covers 15 residues. Germline V gives CDR1 SGHDN, CDR2 FVKESK. The CDR3 protein is CASRPDRGDTGELFF. CDR3 bases: TGTGCCAGCAGACCCGACAGGGGCGACACCGGGGAGCTGTTTTTT.

The V call is TRBV19, the J call TRBJ1-1, with TRBD1 identical over 10 bases. The germline V gene encodes CDR1 LNHDA and CDR2 SQIVND (reference sequence). V lost 5 bases to trimming and J lost 4 bases; unmatched junction nucleotides: 7. The CDR3 is 15 amino acids. CDR3 amino acids: CASSLTGGGTTEAFF. In DNA form, the CDR3 reads TGTGCCAGTAGTTTGACAGGGGGCGGGACCACTGAAGCTTTCTTT. Based on the CDR3 plus reference TRBV19 and TRBJ1-1, the full variable domain is DGGITQSPKYLFRKEGQNVTLSCEQNLNHDAMYWYRQDPGQGLRLIYYSQIVNDFQKGDIAEGYSVSREKKESFPLTVTSAQKNPTAFYLCASSLTGGGTTEAFFGQGTRLTVV.

The V and J genes are TRBV5-8 and TRBJ2-2, with no clear D. Per germline, CDR1 SGHTS and CDR2 YDEGEE. CDR3 size: 13 residues. V was pared by 0 bases and J by 8 bases, with 8 bases between. The CDR3 is CASSLEPKGELFF. The CDR3, as DNA: TGTGCCAGCAGCTTGGAACCGAAGGGGGAGCTGTTTTTT.

CDR3 nucleotides: TGTGCCACCAGCAGAGATAGTCCTGACAGAAACTATGGCTACACCTTC. Translated, it gives CATSRDSPDRNYGYTF. The chain links TRBV15 to TRBJ1-2; a weak D match, TRBD1 (5 bases). This CDR3 region has 16 residues. Trimming cost V 0 bases and J 2 bases, with 13 bases left between them. Germline CDR1 LNHNV, CDR2 YYDKDF (reference sequence).